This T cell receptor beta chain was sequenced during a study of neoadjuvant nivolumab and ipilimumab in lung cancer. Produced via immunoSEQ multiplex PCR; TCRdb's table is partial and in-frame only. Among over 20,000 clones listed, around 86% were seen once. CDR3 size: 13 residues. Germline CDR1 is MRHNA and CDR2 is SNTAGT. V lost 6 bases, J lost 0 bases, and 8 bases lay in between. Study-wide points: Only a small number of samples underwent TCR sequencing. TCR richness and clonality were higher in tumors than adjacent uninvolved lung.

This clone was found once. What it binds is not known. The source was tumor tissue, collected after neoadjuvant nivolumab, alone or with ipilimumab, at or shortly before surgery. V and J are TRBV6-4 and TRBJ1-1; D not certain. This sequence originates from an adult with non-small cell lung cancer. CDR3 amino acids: CASSLQLNTEAFF. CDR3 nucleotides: TGTGCCAGCAGCTTACAGCTGAACACTGAAGCTTTCTTT.